This T cell receptor delta chain emerged from a study of γδ T cells in repeated Plasmodium falciparum infection. Turning to the study itself: Sampling occurred at baseline, pre-infection for selected infections, and 21 days post-infection.

Germline V gene lookup returns CDR1 TSWWSYY and CDR2 QGS. V was pared by 2 bases and J by 1 base, with 20 bases between. The CDR3 totals 18 residues. TCRdb processed the multiplex PCR reads again with the CATT caller. Of tens of thousands of delta-chain clones in the sample, roughly 0.98% were seen once. Flow sorting of PBMC yielded separate Vgamma9/Vdelta2+ and Vdelta2-negative gammadelta T cell populations for bulk repertoire analysis. Comments on this clone: The protein recorded in TCRdb matches a much larger clone and deviates from this DNA's translation at residue 7, suggesting a read error; the protein here is obtained by translating the DNA.

The chain joins TRDV1 to TRDJ1; D is undetermined. This receptor was identified in a pool of human donors (malaria-infected and uninfected, not separated). The specimen was gamma-delta T cells from blood. CDR3 region: CALGEALPAVRTTDKLIF. The CDR3 nucleotides are TGTGCTCTTGGGGAAGCCCTCCCAGCAGTACGAACCACCGATAAACTCATCTTT.